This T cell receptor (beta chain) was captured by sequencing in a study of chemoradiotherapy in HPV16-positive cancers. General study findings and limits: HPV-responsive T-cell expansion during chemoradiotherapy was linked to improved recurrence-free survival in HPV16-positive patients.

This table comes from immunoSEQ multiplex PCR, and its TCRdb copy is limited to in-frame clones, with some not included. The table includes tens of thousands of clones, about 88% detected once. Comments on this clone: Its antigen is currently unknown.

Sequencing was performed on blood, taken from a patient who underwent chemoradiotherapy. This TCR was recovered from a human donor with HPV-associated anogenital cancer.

The CDR3 loop reads CASSATGATNEKLFF. The CDR3, as DNA: TGTGCCAGCAGCGCGACAGGGGCAACTAATGAAAAACTGTTTTTT. The chain uses TRBV9 and TRBJ1-4; 8 positions match TRBD1. The J segment lost 0 bases and the V segment lost 3 bases, leaving 1 base of the junction unmatched. The V gene's germline CDR1 is SGDLS and CDR2 YYNGEE. This CDR3 spans 15 amino acids.